The 7 T cell receptor beta chains below come from one sample, sequenced in a study of T cells in Graves' hyperthyroidism and ophthalmopathy. Amplified TCR beta CDR3 regions derived from RNA transcripts. First-round RT-PCR targeting the TCR CDR3 was performed with the HTBI primer set. From the multiplex PCR reads, TCRdb called clonotypes with MiXCR, one entry per CDR3 protein. The data hold 550,000 to 650,000 distinct CDR3 sequences, with less than 15% observed a single time. Sequences were obtained from blood. The receptors were gathered from a woman aged 40 to 50 with Graves' hyperthyroidism.

CDR3 DNA: TGTGCCAGTATGGGACAGGGGGATAATTCACCCCTCCACTTT. It codes for CASMGQGDNSPLHF. The chain is built from TRBV19 and TRBJ1-6, with 11 bases identical to TRBD1. Germline CDR1 is LNHDA and CDR2 is SQIVND (reference sequence). CDR3 length: 14 amino acids. Losses at the gene ends were 7 bases for V and 5 bases for J; bases not matched to a gene: 1.

This clonotype was detected only a few times. This chain joins TRBV30 and TRBJ2-2; D is unclear. V lost 4 bases and J lost 6, with 15 bases in between. CDR1 GTSNPN and CDR2 SVGIG come from the germline V gene (reference sequence). This CDR3 spans 14 amino acids. The CDR3 DNA reads TGTGCCTGGAAAGCGACGAAGGTGGCCGGGGAGCTGTTTTTT. Translation: CAWKATKVAGELFF.

The CDR3 here is CASSATGGNEKLFF. The DNA for the CDR3 is TGTGCCAGCAGCGCGACAGGGGGCAATGAAAAACTGTTTTTT. The chain has TRBV9 and TRBJ1-4; TRBD1 aligns across 10 bases. Germline trimming cut 3 bases from V and 5 bases from J; bases unmatched to any gene: 1. This CDR3 is built from 14 residues. Germline CDR1 SGDLS, CDR2 YYNGEE.

In this sample, this clonotype turned up a few times. The rearrangement joins TRBV5-4 to TRBJ2-3, with D hard to call. The CDR3 spans 14 residues. V lost 1 base and J lost 0, with 6 bases in between. Looked up from germline, CDR1 is SGHNT and CDR2 is YYREEE (reference sequence). In nucleotides, the CDR3 is TGTGCCAGCAGCTTGAAAGGTAGCACAGATACGCAGTATTTT. This gives the protein CASSLKGSTDTQYF.

A few counts support this clonotype. This sequence joins TRBV29-1 and TRBJ2-4; D is uncertain. Germline loops: CDR1 SQVTM, CDR2 ANQGSEA. Trimming took 7 bases from V and 2 from J, leaving 6 bases between them. This CDR3 region has 11 residues. The CDR3 DNA is TGCAGCGCCATAACCAAAAACATTCAGTACTTC. It yields the protein CSAITKNIQYF.

This clonotype was observed many times. The V gene is TRBV10-1, the J gene TRBJ2-7; D is perhaps TRBD1 or TRBD2 (5 bases each). The CDR3 covers 16 residues. Germline V CDR1 and CDR2: WNHNN, SYGVQD (reference sequence). The V and J ends lost 11 bases and 0 bases respectively, with 23 bases between them. DNA of the CDR3: TGCGCCCCCACTACCGAAGGGGAGAGCCTCTCCTACGAGCAGTACTTC. Protein sequence: CAPTTEGESLSYEQYF.

This clonotype was recorded a few times. This chain links TRBV7-6 with TRBJ1-1, with D tentatively TRBD1 (5 bases). The V end was cut by 4 bases, the J end by 0 bases, with 9 bases between. This CDR3 spans 14 amino acids. Germline V CDR1 and CDR2: SGHVS, FNYEAQ. The CDR3 DNA sequence: TGTGCCAGCAGCTCCGGGGGGGTGAACACTGAAGCTTTCTTT. Translated, it gives CASSSGGVNTEAFF.